This is a list of T cell receptor beta chains from one sample in a study of shared clonotypes between healthy human individuals. TCRdb keeps only in-frame clones here, not all; method: immunoSEQ multiplex PCR. The sample consists of around 1.5 million clones, roughly 98% of them appearing once. The sequenced sample was naive CD4+ T cells sorted from blood. These receptors were obtained from a man younger than 40 in good health. Both conserved end residues are part of each CDR3. D genes are given only for firm matches. The size entry is marked missing in some rows and otherwise reads once, few, many or a size class.

V	size	D	J	DNA	CDR3
TRBV6-4	.	.	TRBJ2-1	TGTGCCAGCAGAGCTACAGGGAGCTCCTACAATGAGCAGTTCTTC	CASRATGSSYNEQFF
TRBV7-2	.	.	TRBJ2-7	TGTGCCAGCAGCTCAACAGGGTTCTCCTACGAGCAGTACTTC	CASSSTGFSYEQYF
TRBV9	once	TRBD2	TRBJ2-1	TGTGCCAGCAGCCCGGCGGGAGCCAATGAGCAGTTCTTC	CASSPAGANEQFF
TRBV15	.	.	TRBJ1-5	TGTGCCACCAGCAGAGATCGGGCAGGGACTCGCCAGCCCCAGCATTTT	CATSRDRAGTRQPQHF
TRBV9	.	TRBD2	TRBJ2-3	TGTGCCAGCAACAGAGCGGGACTCCACACAGATACGCAGTATTTT	CASNRAGLHTDTQYF
TRBV28	.	TRBD1	TRBJ2-7	TGTGCCAGCGAAAGGGGGGACAGGGAATACGAGCAGTACTTC	CASERGDREYEQYF
TRBV7-2	.	.	TRBJ1-4	TGTGCCAGCAGCTTCGAAAGGGCTCCTAATGAAAAACTGTTTTTT	CASSFERAPNEKLFF
TRBV7-3	.	.	TRBJ2-2	TGTGCCAGCAGCTCCAGGGGCACCGGGGAGCTGTTTTTT	CASSSRGTGELFF
TRBV7-9	.	TRBD1	TRBJ1-2	TGTGCCAGCAGCTTAGCGGGCGGGACAGGAGGTGGCTACACCTTC	CASSLAGGTGGGYTF
TRBV2	once	.	TRBJ1-4	TGTGCCAGCTCGCAGGACAGCATTAATGAAAAACTGTTTTTT	CASSQDSINEKLFF
TRBV7-2	.	.	TRBJ2-2	TGTGCCAGCAGCCCCGGGACTCTGAACACCGGGGAGCTGTTTTTT	CASSPGTLNTGELFF
TRBV2	.	.	TRBJ2-3	TGTGCCAGCAGCCAACTAGGAATACCACTATATACGCAGTATTTT	CASSQLGIPLYTQYF
TRBV5-6	.	TRBD2	TRBJ2-1	TGTGCCAGCAGCCCAACTAGCGGGAGCGATGAGCAGTTCTTC	CASSPTSGSDEQFF
TRBV9	.	.	TRBJ2-5	TGTGCCAGCAGCGTAGACAGGGTTGAAGAGACCCAGTACTTC	CASSVDRVEETQYF
TRBV6-4	.	.	TRBJ2-3	TGTGCCAGCAGGGAGTTAGGGACAGATACGCAGTATTTT	CASRELGTDTQYF
TRBV2	.	.	TRBJ1-2	TGTGCCAGCAGTGAAGCCGAACAGTTCTATGGCTACACCTTC	CASSEAEQFYGYTF
TRBV2	once	.	TRBJ1-1	TGTGCCAGCAGTGTTGGACACGGGAACACTGAAGCTTTCTTT	CASSVGHGNTEAFF
TRBV18	.	TRBD2	TRBJ2-5	TGTGCCAGCTCAACGGGACTAGCTACCGTAGAGACCCAGTACTTC	CASSTGLATVETQYF
TRBV5-6	.	.	TRBJ1-5	TGTGCCAGCAGCTTAGGCTATAGCAATCAGCCCCAGCATTTT	CASSLGYSNQPQHF
TRBV27	once	.	TRBJ2-2	TGTGCCAGTTCGAACACCGGGGAGCTGTTTTTT	CASSNTGELFF
TRBV5-1	.	TRBD2	TRBJ2-3	TGCGCCAGCAGCTTGTTCGCTAGCGGGACTGGCACAGATACGCAGTATTTT	CASSLFASGTGTDTQYF
TRBV5-1	.	.	TRBJ2-1	TGCGCCAGCAGCTTGGCGCCCTCGCCGGTCCCTGAGCAGTTCTTC	CASSLAPSPVPEQFF
TRBV9	.	TRBD1	TRBJ2-1	TGTGCCAGCAGCAACAGGGGACATAACGGCAATGAGCAGTTCTTC	CASSNRGHNGNEQFF
TRBV19	.	TRBD2	TRBJ2-5	TGTGCCAGTAGCGCTACTAGCGGGACTGAGACCCAGTACTTC	CASSATSGTETQYF
TRBV5-4	.	.	TRBJ2-5	TGTGCCAGCCGAGGAGTCGGAGAGACCCAGTACTTC	CASRGVGETQYF
TRBV19	.	.	TRBJ1-1	TGTGCCAGTAGTCCACAACTGAACACTGAAGCTTTCTTT	CASSPQLNTEAFF
TRBV5-4	.	.	TRBJ1-2	TGTGCCAGCAGCTCGGCGGGGCTGCACTATGGCTACACCTTC	CASSSAGLHYGYTF